Presented here are 32 T cell receptor beta chains from one specimen sequenced in a study of cytomegalovirus exposure and HLA in healthy donors. Use of 60 Vbeta and 13 Jbeta primers characterized the PCR. Measured with immunoSEQ multiplex PCR; TCRdb has only the in-frame clones, and not every one. Its table records around 200,000 clones. Sequenced material: PBMCs. These receptors originate from a woman under 40 in good health and CMV-seropositive.

This CDR3 is CASTPGSARRDTQYF. The CDR3 region has the DNA TGTGCCAGCACCCCGGGTTCGGCGCGCCGAGATACGCAGTATTTT. The chain employs TRBV25-1 and TRBJ2-3; no reliable D call. V shed 7 bases and J shed 5 bases, with 19 bases lying between them. The germline V gene has CDR1 MGHDK and CDR2 SYGVNS. The CDR3 has 15 residues. The variable domain in full, with the rest retrieved from reference TRBV25-1 and TRBJ2-3, is EADIYQTPRYLVIGTGKKITLECSQTMGHDKMYWYQQDPGMELHLIHYSYGVNSTEKGDLSSESTVSRIRTEHFPLTLESARPSHTSQYLCASTPGSARRDTQYFGPGTRLTVL.

V and J are TRBV30 and TRBJ1-3; D is uncertain. This CDR3 is 13 amino acids long. V was shortened by 0 bases and J by 0 bases, with 3 bases between the two germline ends. In germline, CDR1 is GTSNPN, CDR2 SVGIG (reference sequence). CDR3 residues: CAWSVYSGNTIYF. In nucleotides, the CDR3 is TGTGCCTGGAGTGTATACTCTGGAAACACCATATATTTT.

This CDR3 is CASSVPGGHNEQFF. Here the CDR3 DNA reads TGCGCCAGCAGCGTACCTGGCGGCCACAATGAGCAGTTCTTC. The chain couples TRBV5-1 to TRBJ2-1; D gene uncertain. Per the germline V gene, CDR1 is SGHRS and CDR2 is YFSETQ. CDR3 length: 14 amino acids. V lost 4 bases and J lost 5, with 13 bases in between.

The chain joins TRBV19 to TRBJ2-7; 8 bases line up with TRBD1. Germline trimming cut 3 bases from V and 3 bases from J; bases unmatched to any gene: 7. Germline V gives CDR1 LNHDA, CDR2 SQIVND (reference sequence). The CDR3 consists of 15 residues. The CDR3 sequence is CASSMRTGQHYEQYF. CDR3 bases: TGTGCCAGTAGTATGAGGACAGGGCAACACTACGAGCAGTACTTC.

This chain joins TRBV5-8 and TRBJ2-3; 8 nucleotides match TRBD2. There are 14 residues in the CDR3. After removal of 0 bases from V and 3 bases from J, the junction contained 0 bases not matched to a gene. Looked up from germline, CDR1 is SGHTS and CDR2 is YDEGEE. CDR3 in amino acids: CASSLGGGTDTQYF. CDR3 in DNA: TGTGCCAGCAGCTTGGGCGGGGGGACAGATACGCAGTATTTT.

This rearrangement joins TRBV5-1 to TRBJ2-5, with D unresolved. The CDR3 is 13 amino acids. Germline V gene lookup returns CDR1 SGHRS and CDR2 YFSETQ. V lost 1 base to trimming and J lost 1 base, with 5 bases between them. Here the CDR3 reads CASSLTPQETQYF. CDR3 sequence (DNA): TGCGCCAGCAGCTTGACTCCCCAAGAGACCCAGTACTTC.

This sequence joins TRBV18 and TRBJ2-7; possibly TRBD2 for D (5 bases). The germline V gene has CDR1 KGHSH and CDR2 LQKENI. The CDR3 consists of 13 residues. V dropped 1 base and J dropped 6 bases, with 10 bases sitting between them. The chain's CDR3 is CASSPQVEGEQYF. CDR3 DNA sequence: TGTGCCAGCTCACCACAGGTAGAGGGCGAGCAGTACTTC.

The chain combines TRBV6-5 with TRBJ2-3; the D gene is possibly TRBD2 (6 bases). Germline V gives CDR1 MNHEY, CDR2 SVGAGI. Between the trimmed V and J ends, which lost 7 bases and 1 base, there was a span of 15 bases. The CDR3 is made up of 15 amino acids. The CDR3 DNA reads TGTGCCAGCATATCCAGGAGGGTAGGCACAGATACGCAGTATTTT. Its translation is CASISRRVGTDTQYF.

V usage is TRBV6-6 and J usage is TRBJ2-7; 13 bases agree with TRBD2. Trimming took 6 bases from V and 7 from J; bases not matched to a gene: 6. CDR1 is MNHNY and CDR2 is SVGAGI in the germline V gene (reference sequence). The CDR3 has 14 amino acids. CDR3 sequence (DNA): TGTGCCAGCAGGCCGGGACTAGCGGGGTTTGAGCAGTACTTC. Amino acid sequence: CASRPGLAGFEQYF.

Notes on this clone: Germline is not matched at one junction end, which may reflect a read error. Within the sample, other DNA sequences also encode this same CDR3. The CDR3 DNA is TGCGCCAGCAGACAAGTGTGGAGGGGGGGCCTTCAGCCAGATACGCAGTATTTT. This gives the protein CASRQVWRGGLQPDTQYF. This chain connects TRBV7-8 to TRBJ2-3; D is perhaps TRBD2 (7 bases). Germline values: CDR1 SGHVS, CDR2 FQNEAQ. The CDR3 is made up of 18 amino acids.

The CDR3 is CASSFLTANTEAFF. The CDR3 region has the DNA TGTGCCAGCAGCTTCCTTACAGCGAACACTGAAGCTTTCTTT. The chain links TRBV11-2 to TRBJ1-1; D unresolved. The CDR3 sequence is 14 residues long. Per the germline V gene, CDR1 is SGHAT and CDR2 is FQNNGV. Trimming took 3 bases from V and 1 from J, leaving 9 bases between them.

The chain uses TRBV6-1 and TRBJ1-2, with D maybe TRBD1 (5 bases). The germline V and J ends were trimmed by 8 bases and 2 bases, with 18 bases remaining between them. Germline CDR1 is MNHNS and CDR2 is SASEGT. This CDR3 contains 15 residues. CDR3 amino acids: CASLTRVYNNYGYTF. As DNA, the CDR3 is TGTGCCAGCCTGACCAGGGTGTACAACAACTATGGCTACACCTTC.

The chain couples TRBV19 to TRBJ2-7, with TRBD2 identical over 14 bases. This CDR3 contains 19 residues. Germline V gene sequence: CDR1 LNHDA, CDR2 SQIVND (reference sequence). V was clipped by 4 bases and J by 6 bases; unmatched bases: 17. Written as DNA, the CDR3 is TGTGCCAGTAGTAGCCAGGGACTAGCGGGAGTAGGGTTTCTCCGCGAGCAGTACTTC. Translating gives CASSSQGLAGVGFLREQYF. Filled out from reference TRBV19 and TRBJ2-7, the complete variable domain reads DGGITQSPKYLFRKEGQNVTLSCEQNLNHDAMYWYRQDPGQGLRLIYYSQIVNDFQKGDIAEGYSVSREKKESFPLTVTSAQKNPTAFYLCASSSQGLAGVGFLREQYFGPGTRLTVT.

The V and J genes are TRBV7-6 and TRBJ2-2; 8 nucleotides line up with TRBD1. There are 15 residues in the CDR3. Germline-derived CDR1 and CDR2 are SGHVS and FNYEAQ. The V segment lost 2 bases and the J segment 5 bases; nucleotides outside the gene matches: 4. CDR3 residues: CASSLSWTGTGELFF. The DNA for the CDR3 is TGTGCCAGCAGCTTATCGTGGACAGGGACCGGGGAGCTGTTTTTT.

V and J are TRBV6-5 and TRBJ2-1; possible D gene TRBD2, 5 bases. V gave up 6 bases and J gave up 2 bases, with 14 bases separating them. The CDR3 contains 15 residues. From germline, CDR1 is MNHEY and CDR2 SVGAGI. CDR3 protein: CASRERGTAYNEQFF. CDR3 DNA: TGTGCCAGCAGAGAACGGGGTACGGCCTACAATGAGCAGTTCTTC.

The CDR3 spells CASSGRTGNQPQHF. DNA of the CDR3: TGTGCCAGCAGCGGACGGACAGGGAATCAGCCCCAGCATTTT. The V call is TRBV7-2, the J call TRBJ1-5, with 8 bases lining up with TRBD1. This CDR3 spans 14 amino acids. In germline, CDR1 is SGHTA, CDR2 FQGNSA. V lost 5 bases, J lost 4 bases, and 4 bases stayed unmatched. Full variable domain (missing parts from reference TRBV7-2 and TRBJ1-5): GAGVSQSPSNKVTEKGKDVELRCDPISGHTALYWYRQSLGQGLEFLIYFQGNSAPDKSGLPSDRFSAERTGGSVSTLTIQRTQQEDSAVYLCASSGRTGNQPQHFGDGTRLSIL.

The chain recombines TRBV19 with TRBJ1-3; D may be TRBD1 (5 bases). Germline assignment: CDR1 LNHDA and CDR2 SQIVND (reference sequence). The V end lost 3 bases, the J end lost 8 bases, and 14 bases lay between the germline ends. CDR3 size: 14 residues. The CDR3 sequence: CASSIPRLGHTIYF. CDR3 sequence (DNA): TGTGCCAGTAGTATCCCCCGACTGGGGCACACCATATATTTT.

The chain has TRBV10-1 and TRBJ2-7; tentatively, D is TRBD1 (5 bases). Trimming pared 2 bases from V and 2 bases from J, leaving 7 bases between. This CDR3 has 13 residues. CDR1 is WNHNN and CDR2 is SYGVQD in the germline V gene (reference sequence). CDR3 sequence: CASSEGATYEQYF. The CDR3 bases are TGCGCCAGCAGTGAGGGGGCCACCTACGAGCAGTACTTC.

The gene calls are TRBV5-1 and TRBJ2-7; 7 nucleotides match TRBD1. After removal of 4 bases from V and 0 bases from J, the junction contained 7 bases not matched to a gene. The CDR3 runs 15 residues. Looked up from germline, CDR1 is SGHRS and CDR2 is YFSETQ. Here the CDR3 reads CASSQGQVISYEQYF. CDR3 nucleotide sequence: TGCGCCAGCAGCCAAGGACAGGTCATCTCCTACGAGCAGTACTTC.

V is TRBV7-2 and J is TRBJ2-5; 7 nucleotides agree with TRBD1. Unmatched junction bases numbered 9, after V lost 4 bases and J lost 1 base. Per germline, CDR1 SGHTA and CDR2 FQGNSA. This CDR3 has 16 amino acids. The CDR3 is CASSSWSGQLQETQYF. The CDR3 coding sequence is TGTGCCAGCAGCTCCTGGTCGGGACAGCTCCAAGAGACCCAGTACTTC.

The chain is built from TRBV5-1 and TRBJ1-2; possibly TRBD1 for D (6 bases). The CDR3 covers 15 residues. V lost 2 bases and J lost 4, with 15 bases in between. The germline CDR1 and CDR2 sequences are SGHRS and YFSETQ. DNA for the CDR3: TGCGCCAGCAGCTTCGCTCAGGGGTCCGGCTATGGCTACACCTTC. Its protein product is CASSFAQGSGYGYTF.

The V and J genes are TRBV5-1 and TRBJ1-5; D unclear. The V gene's germline CDR1 is SGHRS and CDR2 YFSETQ. V was shortened by 0 bases and J by 4 bases, with 11 bases between the two germline ends. This CDR3 region has 15 residues. The CDR3 DNA reads as TGCGCCAGCAGCTTGGCCGGGGTAGAAAATCAGCCCCAGCATTTT. Translated, it gives CASSLAGVENQPQHF.

J is TRBJ2-5 and V is TRBV2; 7 bases are shared with TRBD1. The CDR3 has 12 amino acids. V lost 10 bases and J lost 2; bases outside the gene matches: 4. Germline V CDR1 and CDR2: SNHLY, FYNNEI. CDR3 region: CAINRGQETQYF. CDR3 sequence (DNA): TGTGCCATAAACAGGGGTCAAGAGACCCAGTACTTC.

The rearrangement links TRBV2 to TRBJ1-5; no definite D call. From germline, CDR1 is SNHLY and CDR2 FYNNEI. V was cut by 6 bases and J by 3 bases, with 9 bases left in between. The CDR3 loop spans 13 amino acids. CDR3 loop: CASRYQVNQPQHF. The CDR3 DNA is TGTGCCAGCAGATATCAGGTCAATCAGCCCCAGCATTTT.

The J gene is TRBJ1-2, the V gene TRBV6-6; 7 bases map to TRBD1. V was pared by 5 bases and J by 0 bases, with 6 bases of the junction left unmatched. Germline CDR1 is MNHNY and CDR2 is SVGAGI (reference sequence). The CDR3 consists of 15 residues. CDR3 sequence (DNA): TGTGCCAGCAGTGGCCCGGGACAGTCTAACTATGGCTACACCTTC. Translated: CASSGPGQSNYGYTF.

V usage is TRBV9 and J usage is TRBJ2-5, with 10 bases that match TRBD2. Germline CDR1 reads SGDLS; CDR2 reads YYNGEE. The V segment lost 0 bases and the J segment 0 bases; nucleotides outside the gene matches: 5. This CDR3 region has 17 residues. The CDR3: CASSVGGGLADQETQYF. The CDR3 DNA reads TGTGCCAGCAGCGTAGGTGGAGGACTAGCGGACCAAGAGACCCAGTACTTC.

The chain links TRBV7-2 to TRBJ1-4; D is perhaps TRBD1 (5 bases). V lost 5 bases, J lost 8 bases, and 18 bases lay in between. Germline values: CDR1 SGHTA, CDR2 FQGNSA. The CDR3 is 15 residues long. Written as DNA, the CDR3 is TGTGCCAGCAGCCCGGCGGGTACGGGGGGGGAAAAACTGTTTTTT. Its translation: CASSPAGTGGEKLFF.

This chain links TRBV29-1 with TRBJ1-1; no clear D. Trimming removed 4 bases from V and 0 bases from J, with 9 bases in between. The CDR3 contains 13 residues. CDR1 and CDR2 (germline): SQVTM, ANQGSEA. The CDR3 DNA sequence: TGCAGCGTTGGACTCCTAATGAACACTGAAGCTTTCTTT. Its translation is CSVGLLMNTEAFF. Using reference TRBV29-1 and TRBJ1-1 for the parts outside the CDR3, the full variable domain is SAVISQKPSRDICQRGTSLTIQCQVDSQVTMMFWYRQQPGQSLTLIATANQGSEATYESGFVIDKFPISRPNLTFSTLTVSNMSPEDSSIYLCSVGLLMNTEAFFGQGTRLTVV.

V and J are TRBV29-1 and TRBJ1-3; 8 bases align to TRBD1. After removal of 6 bases from V and 4 bases from J, the junction contained 2 bases not matched to a gene. This CDR3 region has 12 residues. Germline CDR1 SQVTM, CDR2 ANQGSEA. CDR3 in amino acids: CSVGQGGNTIYF. CDR3 sequence (DNA): TGCAGCGTCGGACAGGGAGGAAACACCATATATTTT.

J is TRBJ2-2 and V is TRBV10-1; no definite D call. Trimming took 3 bases from V and 1 from J, leaving 6 bases between them. Germline V gene data show CDR1 as WNHNN and CDR2 as SYGVQD (reference sequence). This CDR3 region has 14 residues. CDR3 sequence reads: CASSESVNTGELFF. In DNA, the CDR3 is TGCGCCAGCAGTGAATCTGTGAACACCGGGGAGCTGTTTTTT.

This sequence joins TRBV5-1 and TRBJ1-5; perhaps TRBD1 as D (5 bases). Germline CDR1 reads SGHRS; CDR2 reads YFSETQ. Trimming removed 0 bases at V and 0 bases at J, with 16 bases between. The CDR3 spans 18 residues. This CDR3 reads CASSLGNSGDYSNQPQHF. The CDR3 DNA follows: TGCGCCAGCAGCTTGGGAAATTCGGGGGATTATAGCAATCAGCCCCAGCATTTT.

V usage is TRBV2 and J usage is TRBJ1-5; D possibly corresponds to TRBD1 (5 bases). Germline V gene data show CDR1 as SNHLY and CDR2 as FYNNEI. V was trimmed by 8 bases and J by 7 bases, leaving 12 bases between them. The CDR3 loop spans 12 amino acids. The DNA for the CDR3 is TGTGCCAGCGCACAGGAATTCCAGCCCCAGCATTTT. This gives the protein CASAQEFQPQHF. Full variable domain (remainder filled in from reference TRBV2 and TRBJ1-5): EPEVTQTPSHQVTQMGQEVILRCVPISNHLYFYWYRQILGQKVEFLVSFYNNEISEKSEIFDDQFSVERPDGSNFTLKIRSTKLEDSAMYFCASAQEFQPQHFGDGTRLSIL.